This T cell receptor beta chain was identified in a study of cytomegalovirus exposure and HLA in healthy donors. In the case of this clone: As yet, its antigen is unknown.

Germline V gene lookup returns CDR1 LNHDA and CDR2 SQIVND (reference sequence). Trimming removed 7 bases from V and 6 bases from J; junction bases left unmatched: 6. CDR3 length: 15 amino acids. The study's findings and limits: HLA alleles were associated with around 17,000 TCR beta sequences in a later analysis at 0.05 false discovery rate. In a later analysis, V- and J-gene trimming of beta chains associated with a DCLRE1C missense variant, replicated independently.

It was with 60 Vbeta and 13 Jbeta primers that the PCR ran. Clones were sequenced by immunoSEQ multiplex PCR, and TCRdb holds only the in-frame ones, with some missing. The sample holds fewer than 200,000 clones, roughly 80% seen once. This chain joins TRBV19 and TRBJ1-4; 12 bases are a match to TRBD1. Source material: PBMCs. The clonotype was recovered from a girl aged 10-17 years in good health and CMV-seropositive. The CDR3 spells CASTQGQGAYEKLFF. The CDR3 DNA is TGTGCCAGTACCCAGGGACAGGGGGCTTATGAAAAACTGTTTTTT.